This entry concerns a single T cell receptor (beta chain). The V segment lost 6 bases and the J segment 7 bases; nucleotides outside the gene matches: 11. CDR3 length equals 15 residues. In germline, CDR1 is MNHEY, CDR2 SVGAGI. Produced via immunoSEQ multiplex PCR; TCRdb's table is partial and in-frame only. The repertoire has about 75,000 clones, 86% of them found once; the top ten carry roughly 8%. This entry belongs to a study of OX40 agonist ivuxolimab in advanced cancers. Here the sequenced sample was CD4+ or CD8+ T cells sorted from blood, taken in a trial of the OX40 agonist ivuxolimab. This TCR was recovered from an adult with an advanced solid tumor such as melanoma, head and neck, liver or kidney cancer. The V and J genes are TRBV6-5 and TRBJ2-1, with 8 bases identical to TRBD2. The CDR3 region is CASSPAGGASNEQFF. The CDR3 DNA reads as TGTGCCAGCAGCCCCGCCGGGGGGGCCTCGAATGAGCAGTTCTTC.